This TCR beta chain stems from a study of cytomegalovirus exposure and HLA in healthy donors. Points on this clone: As yet, its antigen is unknown.

13 Jbeta primers and 60 Vbeta primers were used for the PCR. Produced via immunoSEQ multiplex PCR; TCRdb's table is partial and in-frame only. The sample has some 150,000 clones, approximately 83% seen once. Broader study findings: According to reports, the classifier identified cytomegalovirus status with high specificity and sensitivity. Evidence from a later analysis indicated that most CMV-associated TCR beta chains looked HLA-restricted.

V dropped 4 bases and J dropped 0; count of bases not matched to a gene: 6. CDR3 length equals 16 residues. Germline V gives CDR1 GTSNPN, CDR2 SVGIG (reference sequence). The sample consisted of PBMCs. The TCR sequence derives from a man aged 40-50 years in good health and CMV-seropositive. The chain combines TRBV30 with TRBJ2-1, with 10 bases aligning to TRBD2. CDR3 residues: CAWTEASGSSYNEQFF. For the CDR3, the DNA is TGTGCCTGGACAGAGGCTAGCGGGAGCTCCTACAATGAGCAGTTCTTC.